This T cell receptor (beta chain) comes out of a study of long-term antiretroviral therapy in people with HIV. Across the study: There is a gap of about a decade between the earliest samples and the later 2015 immediate-ART recommendation.

The study used samples holding 1-10 million cryopreserved PBMC before DNA extraction. Running of the v3.0 immunoSEQ assay took place at survey level. TCRdb's copy holds only in-frame clones and misses some; the assay was immunoSEQ multiplex PCR. The sample gives under 30,000 clones, roughly 94% of which show up once; about 3.1% is in the top ten. Study-level results: HIV repertoires spanned tighter CDR3 length ranges than controls did. The blood, collected between 2004 and 2017, was possibly taken under older ART regimens.

With regard to this clone: Its antigen is unidentified.

The sequence derives from a man aged 50 or older with HIV. Sequenced here: unsorted PBMCs, sampled 5.3 years after starting antiretroviral therapy.

CDR3: CASSQDVNNSPLHF. CDR3 in DNA: TGCGCCAGCAGCCAGGACGTAAATAATTCACCCCTCCACTTT. This chain joins TRBV5-1 and TRBJ1-6; D is uncertain. The V and J ends lost 4 bases and 5 bases respectively, with 10 bases between them. CDR3 size: 14 residues. Germline CDR1 and CDR2: SGHRS and YFSETQ.